This entry is about one T cell receptor beta chain. This clonotype has ten or more counts. The target of this receptor is not known. Base qualities were left out, and no much larger clone turns up one base away. Donors were 30 to 45 systemically healthy Caucasian individuals from Russia aged about 6 to 100 years. Ten milliliters of peripheral blood were drawn from each donor into EDTA-treated Vacutainer tubes. Ficoll-Paque density-gradient centrifugation was used to isolate PBMCs, with at least 7 million per sample. Total RNA, at least 5.5 micrograms per sample, was extracted from PBMCs with Trizol reagent. For every donor, flow cytometry on a PBMC aliquot measured the percentage of naive CD45RAhigh/CD27high T cells. Libraries were constructed by 5' RACE. Sequencing was performed on an Illumina HiSeq 2500. A second PCR of roughly 7 to 11 cycles was performed with a sample-barcoded 5' primer and a J-beta primer mix. A unique molecular identifier was introduced onto each TCR beta cDNA molecule by a template-switch 5' adaptor carrying 12 random nucleotides. Each sample yielded at least 3 million CDR3-containing paired-end reads. All of the RNA was converted into first-strand cDNA using the Mint cDNA synthesis kit, with a TRBC-specific oligonucleotide serving as the primer. After uracil-DNA glycosylase treatment, a first 18-cycle PCR used universal primers M1SS and BC2_uni_R on all cDNA. The original pipeline was this. Normalization of each sample was performed by random selection of 1 million high-quality reads, each carrying a distinct molecular identifier. Instead of being binned into consensus sequences, reads that shared molecular identifiers were thrown out. CDR3 identification, clonotype clustering and error correction used MiTCR with a Q25 quality threshold and the strictest error-elimination algorithm. A nonparametric unseen species model with Euler transformation was used to estimate lower-bound total TCR beta diversity. TCRdb reprocessing: public reads trimmed at Q25 with fastp, clones called with MiXCR, in-frame beta chains kept. Duplicate CDR3 protein sequences are folded into a single record with the most common DNA and genes. The authors' filters were not applied to this entry. This sample has around 940,000 distinct CDR3 sequences in its table, and about 53% of those were observed once. The ten top clones hold over 20% of the sample.

This sample is part of a study of blood T cells in healthy people across ages (dated by TCRdb to between 2015 and 2017). Background for the entire study: In model experiments, template switching captured about one uniquely barcoded TCR beta cDNA molecule for every two T cells. To track age-related changes in TCR beta repertoire diversity, the study relied on deep sequencing normalized with unique cDNA molecular identifiers. The donors were divided into four age groups: young (average around 16 years), middle-aged (approximately 39), aged (about 56) and long-lived (82). To avoid experimental bias, donors of different ages were randomly spread across the sequencing lanes. Two additional independent replicas of 1 million unique cDNA reads from the same blood draw were analyzed for two donors (one aged 18 to 30 and one aged 80 or older). What the research found in general, with its limitations: Observed TCR beta diversity correlated strongly with the percentage of naive T cells measured by flow cytometry. The long-lived group showed more naive CD4+ T cells, fewer expanded clones and increased TCR diversity than the aged group, suggesting age selection. Estimates of total diversity based on one million sequenced T cells were regarded as lower bounds and as underestimates. Observed TCR beta diversity per million T cells fell roughly linearly with age, and a significant reduction was already apparent by age around 40. Conclusive comparison of naive and antigen-experienced compartments was prevented by the profiling of bulk unsorted PBMCs. Because donor CMV infection status was unknown, age-related changes in expanded clonotypes were potentially confounded.

Taken from cysteine to phenylalanine, the CDR3 has 15 residues. The DNA shown is the 45-base CDR3, in frame from base 1. The CDR1 and CDR2 encoded by the germline V gene are SGHRS and YFSETQ. V and J are truncated by 5 bases and 2 bases respectively, leaving an intervening sequence of 16 bases. This sequence was found in a woman aged 60-70 years in good health. The sequence is built from TRBV5-1 and TRBJ2-5; a weak D assignment points to TRBD1 (5 bases agree). Sequenced sample: blood. The CDR3 protein sequence reads: CASSQGPSVQETQYF. The sequence in DNA is TGCGCCAGCAGTCAGGGCCCGAGCGTTCAAGAGACCCAGTACTTC.